This T cell receptor (beta chain) was sequenced in a study of control samples from healthy donors and cancer patients. Clones were sequenced by immunoSEQ multiplex PCR, and TCRdb holds only the in-frame ones, with some missing. The sample has 100,000 to 150,000 clones, 70% to 90% seen once. Germline-derived CDR1 and CDR2 are SGHNT and YENEEA. V was pared by 1 base and J by 3 bases, with 12 bases between. The CDR3 spans 16 residues. This TCR came from a man aged 50-60 years in good health. The rearrangement links TRBV11-3 to TRBJ2-2; D could derive from TRBD1 or TRBD2 (5 bases each). Sequenced sample: blood. Here the CDR3 reads CASSLVSGTDTGELFF. Written as DNA, the CDR3 is TGTGCCAGCAGCTTAGTTTCGGGGACGGACACCGGGGAGCTGTTTTTT.